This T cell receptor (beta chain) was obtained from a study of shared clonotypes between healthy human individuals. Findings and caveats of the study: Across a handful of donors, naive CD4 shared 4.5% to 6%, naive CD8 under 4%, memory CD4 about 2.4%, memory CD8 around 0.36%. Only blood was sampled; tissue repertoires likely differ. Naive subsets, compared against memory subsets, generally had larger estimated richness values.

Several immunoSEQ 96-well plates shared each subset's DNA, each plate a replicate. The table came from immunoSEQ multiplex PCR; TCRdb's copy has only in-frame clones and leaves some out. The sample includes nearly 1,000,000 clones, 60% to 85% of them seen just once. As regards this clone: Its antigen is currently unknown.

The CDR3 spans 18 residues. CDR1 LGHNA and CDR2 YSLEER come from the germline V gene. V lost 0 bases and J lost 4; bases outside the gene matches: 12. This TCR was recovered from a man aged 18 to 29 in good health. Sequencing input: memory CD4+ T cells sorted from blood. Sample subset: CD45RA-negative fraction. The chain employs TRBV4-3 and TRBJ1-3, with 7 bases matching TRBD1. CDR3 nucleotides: TGCGCCAGCAGCCAAGATATCCAGGGGGTATCTTCGGGAAACACCATATATTTT. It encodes CASSQDIQGVSSGNTIYF.